These 27 T cell receptor beta chains came from one sample sequenced in a study of T cells in Graves' hyperthyroidism and ophthalmopathy. Amplification targeted TCR beta CDR3 regions from RNA transcripts. The HTBI primer set served for first-round RT-PCR of the TCR CDR3. TCRdb processed the multiplex PCR reads anew with MiXCR; each CDR3 protein has one entry. The repertoire holds around 600,000 distinct CDR3 sequences, with approximately 15% as singletons. Sample: blood. Receptors were obtained from a young woman with Graves' ophthalmopathy.

This clonotype showed up many times. This chain uses TRBV6-2 or TRBV6-3 with TRBJ2-1, with 11 bases that match TRBD2. Germline CDR1 reads MNHEY; CDR2 reads SVGEGT. Trimming removed 6 bases from V and 9 bases from J; junction bases left unmatched: 13. The length of the CDR3 is 16 residues. The CDR3 is CASSPARLAGNAEQFF. Here the CDR3 DNA reads TGTGCCAGCAGCCCCGCGAGACTAGCGGGAAATGCTGAGCAGTTCTTC.

A few counts support this clonotype. The rearrangement joins TRBV5-6 to TRBJ1-5, with 7 bases identical to TRBD1. Germline V gene sequence: CDR1 SGHDT, CDR2 YYEEEE. Trimming at V came to 5 bases and at J to 3 bases, leaving 11 bases not matched to a gene. The CDR3 totals 16 residues. The CDR3, as DNA: TGTGCCAGCAGTTCGTCGCCCGGGACAGCCAATCAGCCCCAGCATTTT. It is translated as CASSSSPGTANQPQHF.

Ten or more counts support this clonotype. The chain joins TRBV28 to TRBJ2-1; 9 positions agree with TRBD1. The CDR3 contains 16 residues. Trimming took 5 bases from V and 9 from J; bases not matched to a gene: 14. Germline V lookup: CDR1 MDHEN, CDR2 SYDVKM. In DNA form, the CDR3 reads TGTGCCAGCAGTATTTCCCGGACAGGGGTCGTAGGTGAGCAGTTCTTC. It encodes CASSISRTGVVGEQFF.

This clonotype was detected ten times or more. V usage is TRBV7-9 and J usage is TRBJ2-7; D may correspond to TRBD1 or TRBD2 (5 bases each). The germline V and J ends were trimmed by 5 bases and 3 bases, with 11 bases remaining between them. Germline loops: CDR1 SEHNR, CDR2 FQNEAQ (reference sequence). This CDR3 has 13 amino acids. The CDR3 is CASSRDGNYEQYF. The CDR3 nucleotides are TGTGCCAGCAGCCGGGACGGAAACTACGAGCAGTACTTC.

This clonotype was found many times. The chain carries TRBV20-1 and TRBJ2-5; TRBD2 aligns across 8 bases. This CDR3 is built from 14 residues. Germline V lookup: CDR1 DFQATT, CDR2 SNEGSKA (reference sequence). J lost 1 base, V lost 6 bases, and 7 bases had no gene match. CDR3 nucleotides: TGCAGTGCCGCGGGACTAGGTTCCCAAGAGACCCAGTACTTC. Residues: CSAAGLGSQETQYF.

This clonotype came up a few times. The V gene is TRBV27, the J gene TRBJ2-1; TRBD1 matches 7 bases. The ends lost 6 bases at V and 0 bases at J; junction bases unmatched: 11. The CDR3 spans 17 residues. The germline CDR1 and CDR2 sequences are MNHEY and SMNVEV (reference sequence). CDR3 in amino acids: CASSPRGQTFSYNEQFF. The CDR3 region has the DNA TGTGCCAGCAGCCCTCGGGGACAGACCTTCTCCTACAATGAGCAGTTCTTC.

This clonotype appeared many times. The CDR3 DNA reads TGTGCCAGCAGCTTGCCCTCAACAGGCAATGAGCAGTTCTTC. Translation: CASSLPSTGNEQFF. This chain uses TRBV5-5 with TRBJ2-1; TRBD1 might be the D (5 bases). The CDR3 has 14 amino acids. The V end was cut by 1 base, the J end by 6 bases, with 11 bases between. Germline V gene sequence: CDR1 SGHKS, CDR2 YYEKEE (reference sequence).

Only a few counts were recorded for this clonotype. The chain combines TRBV7-9 with TRBJ2-1; 14 nucleotides line up with TRBD2. CDR1 and CDR2 from the germline V gene are SEHNR and FQNEAQ (reference sequence). V shed 5 bases, J shed 11 bases, and the junction held 14 bases outside the gene matches. The CDR3 contains 17 residues. The CDR3 DNA sequence: TGTGCCAGCAGCCCGAGGGGACTAGCGGGAGTCGATTCTAAGCAGTTCTTC. Protein product: CASSPRGLAGVDSKQFF.

This clonotype has a count of ten or more. V is TRBV3-1 and J is TRBJ1-1; 7 bases agree with TRBD1. The CDR3 runs 13 residues. Germline V CDR1 and CDR2: LGHDT, YNNKEL (reference sequence). V lost 6 bases to trimming and J lost 9 bases; unmatched junction nucleotides: 10. In DNA, the CDR3 is TGTGCCAGCAGTCCGGGACAGAGGGGACAAGCTTTCTTT. This codes for CASSPGQRGQAFF.

This clonotype has just a few counts. A much larger clonotype is one base distant, so this may be a read error. The rearrangement joins TRBV2 to TRBJ2-1; a weak D match, TRBD2 (6 bases). V lost 7 bases to trimming and J lost 4 bases, with 11 bases between them. The CDR3 spans 13 residues. The germline gives CDR1 SNHLY, CDR2 FYNNEI. CDR3 sequence: CASKVGGYNEQFF. CDR3 in DNA: TGTGCCAGCAAGGTGGGAGGATACAATGAGCAGTTCTTC.

The CDR3 region is CASSMGLAGGGTDTQYF. The CDR3 coding sequence is TGTGCCAGTAGTATGGGGCTAGCGGGAGGAGGCACAGATACGCAGTATTTT. The V gene is TRBV19, the J gene TRBJ2-3, with 11 bases identical to TRBD2. CDR3 length: 17 amino acids. The V segment lost 3 bases and the J segment 1 base; nucleotides outside the gene matches: 6. CDR1 is LNHDA and CDR2 is SQIVND in the germline V gene (reference sequence).

Only a few counts were recorded for this clonotype. The V and J genes are TRBV6-2 or TRBV6-3 and TRBJ2-3; 12 bases match TRBD1. Germline V gene lookup returns CDR1 MNHEY and CDR2 SVGEGT. V lost 7 bases, J lost 4 bases, and 6 bases stayed unmatched. The CDR3 loop spans 15 amino acids. The CDR3 sequence: CASTWDRGRADTQYF. The CDR3 DNA is TGTGCCAGCACCTGGGACAGGGGGCGGGCAGATACGCAGTATTTT.

This clonotype has ten or more counts. CDR3 in amino acids: CASSLAPGTSGSTDTQYF. The CDR3 DNA follows: TGCGCCAGCAGCTTGGCACCAGGGACTAGCGGGAGCACAGATACGCAGTATTTT. This chain connects TRBV5-1 to TRBJ2-3; 12 nucleotides line up with TRBD2. There are 18 residues in the CDR3. Germline V gene lookup returns CDR1 SGHRS and CDR2 YFSETQ. With 0 bases clipped from V and 0 bases from J, the junction kept 5 bases outside the gene matches.

This chain uses TRBV19 with TRBJ2-7; D might be TRBD2 (8 bases). The ends were cut back, 6 bases at V and 1 base at J, with 22 bases in the middle. The CDR3 has 17 amino acids. Germline V gene sequence: CDR1 LNHDA, CDR2 SQIVND (reference sequence). CDR3 residues: CASSRQGSGKLSYEQYF. CDR3 nucleotides: TGTGCCAGTAGCCGACAGGGTAGCGGGAAGTTATCCTACGAGCAGTACTTC. Filled out from reference TRBV19 and TRBJ2-7, the complete variable domain reads DGGITQSPKYLFRKEGQNVTLSCEQNLNHDAMYWYRQDPGQGLRLIYYSQIVNDFQKGDIAEGYSVSREKKESFPLTVTSAQKNPTAFYLCASSRQGSGKLSYEQYFGPGTRLTVT.

V gene TRBV6-1 combines with J gene TRBJ2-5; D possibly uses TRBD1 or TRBD2 (6 bases each). Per the germline V gene, CDR1 is MNHNS and CDR2 is SASEGT. The CDR3 runs 16 residues. Trimming removed 6 bases at V and 4 bases at J, with 21 bases between. The CDR3 DNA sequence: TGTGCCAGCAGCCCCAACGGGGGCGGGAACGGAGAGACCCAGTACTTC. This sequence encodes CASSPNGGGNGETQYF.

This clonotype has a count of ten or more. DNA of the CDR3: TGTGCCAGCAGTTACGGCCTAGCGGGAGGGCCCTCCTACAATGAGCAGTTCTTC. This gives the protein CASSYGLAGGPSYNEQFF. This rearrangement joins TRBV6-2 or TRBV6-3 to TRBJ2-1; TRBD2 matches 12 bases. Germline V lookup: CDR1 MNHEY, CDR2 SVGEGT. V was pared by 2 bases and J by 0 bases, with 5 bases of the junction left unmatched. This CDR3 has 18 amino acids.

This chain links TRBV6-1 with TRBJ2-1; D is unresolved. The germline gives CDR1 MNHNS, CDR2 SASEGT. CDR3 length: 14 residues. V lost 5 bases and J lost 0, with 8 bases in between. CDR3 coding DNA: TGTGCCAGCAGTCGCAAATTCTCCTACAATGAGCAGTTCTTC. It encodes CASSRKFSYNEQFF.

A few counts support this clonotype. The V and J genes are TRBV7-6 and TRBJ2-1; D unresolved. Germline V lookup: CDR1 SGHVS, CDR2 FNYEAQ. With 1 base removed from V and 0 bases from J, the gap between germline ends came to 10 bases. This CDR3 is built from 16 residues. This CDR3 reads CASSLGGALSYNEQFF. The CDR3 DNA sequence: TGTGCCAGCAGCTTAGGCGGTGCTCTCTCCTACAATGAGCAGTTCTTC.

This clonotype was counted many times. The V call is TRBV4-2, the J call TRBJ2-7, with D possibly matching TRBD2 (6 bases). Germline V lookup: CDR1 LGHNA, CDR2 YNFKEQ. CDR3 size: 16 residues. Trimming took off 4 bases at V and 5 bases at J, with 21 bases between the two ends. CDR3: CASSRLRAPGVNEQYF. DNA of the CDR3: TGTGCCAGCAGCCGACTCCGCGCCCCGGGAGTCAACGAGCAGTACTTC.

The rearrangement links TRBV5-4 to TRBJ2-1; TRBD2 matches at 7 bases. The CDR3 spans 15 residues. Germline CDR1 and CDR2: SGHNT and YYREEE (reference sequence). J lost 4 bases, V lost 4 bases, and 8 bases had no gene match. Written as DNA, the CDR3 is TGTGCCAGCAGCCTACCTAGCGGAGAATACAATGAGCAGTTCTTC. This codes for CASSLPSGEYNEQFF.

This clonotype was found a few times. The chain couples TRBV9 to TRBJ1-3, with 8 nucleotides matching TRBD1. The CDR3 is made up of 15 amino acids. Trimming at V came to 0 bases and at J to 5 bases, leaving 4 bases not matched to a gene. The V gene's germline CDR1 is SGDLS and CDR2 YYNGEE. DNA for the CDR3: TGTGCCAGCAGCGTAGAGCCAGGGGGCAGAAACACCATATATTTT. Its translation: CASSVEPGGRNTIYF.

This clonotype was found a few times. This rearrangement joins TRBV5-6 to TRBJ1-4; 7 bases line up with TRBD1. The CDR3 covers 15 residues. V was clipped by 6 bases and J by 2 bases; unmatched bases: 7. Per the germline V gene, CDR1 is SGHDT and CDR2 is YYEEEE. The CDR3 reads CASTLSTGTNEKLFF. The DNA for the CDR3 is TGTGCCAGCACCCTATCGACAGGGACTAATGAAAAACTGTTTTTT.

With respect to this clonotype: Just one base apart from a much larger clone, this may be a read error. The rearrangement links TRBV12-3 or TRBV12-4 to TRBJ1-4; D perhaps matches TRBD1 (5 bases). This CDR3 has 16 residues. The CDR3 bases are TGTGCCAGCAGTTTCGTCGGGGCGGCAACTAATGAAGAACTGTTTTTT. This codes for CASSFVGAATNEELFF.

This clonotype was seen ten or more times. The CDR3, as DNA: TGTGCCAGCAGTTACCGGGACGGAAAAGAGACCCAGTACTTC. Amino acids: CASSYRDGKETQYF. The chain combines TRBV6-1 with TRBJ2-5; D tentatively reads TRBD1 or TRBD2 (5 bases each). From germline, CDR1 is MNHNS and CDR2 SASEGT. This CDR3 has 14 residues. Trimming removed 5 bases from V and 3 bases from J, with 13 bases in between.

This clonotype has ten or more counts. The gene calls are TRBV6-1 and TRBJ2-3; 10 bases fit TRBD2. The V gene end was trimmed by 7 bases and the J gene end by 10 bases; junction bases not matched to a gene: 11. This CDR3 region has 14 residues. Per germline, CDR1 MNHNS and CDR2 SASEGT. The CDR3 DNA reads as TGTGCCAGCATAAAGCGGGAGGGCCAGGCCTCGCAGTATTTT. Amino acid sequence: CASIKREGQASQYF.

Points on this clonotype: At one boundary the junction diverges from the germline segment, which might be a read error. The chain has TRBV5-6 and TRBJ2-7, with D perhaps TRBD1 (5 bases). Germline V gene lookup returns CDR1 SGHDT and CDR2 YYEEEE. The CDR3 is 13 amino acids. CDR3 protein: CASSLPGSYGQYF. CDR3 bases: TGTGCCAGCAGCTTGCCAGGGTCCTACGGGCAGTACTTC.

This clonotype came up many times. This sequence joins TRBV30 and TRBJ2-7; the D is unclear. From germline, CDR1 is GTSNPN and CDR2 SVGIG (reference sequence). The V gene lost 3 bases and the J gene lost 4 bases, with 7 bases spanning the gap. The CDR3 contains 11 residues. The CDR3 reads CAWRTAYEQYF. CDR3 coding DNA: TGTGCCTGGAGGACCGCTTACGAGCAGTACTTC.